The 29 T cell receptor beta chains below were found in one sample sequenced in a study of blood T cell repertoires in COVID-19. The repertoire was sequenced with immunoSEQ multiplex PCR; TCRdb's copy has only in-frame clones and lacks some. The sample holds approximately 40,000 clones, about 88% seen once. Source material: peripheral blood. The receptors here all came from a human donor in a cohort sampled during active COVID-19.

This clone was recorded only once. The chain recombines TRBV5-1 with TRBJ2-7; 8 bases fit TRBD2. V shed 2 bases, J shed 5 bases, and the junction held 9 bases outside the gene matches. The CDR3 is 15 residues long. The germline V gene encodes CDR1 SGHRS and CDR2 YFSETQ. The CDR3 bases are TGCGCCAGCAGCTTCCTTAGCGGGGCCCACCACGAGCAGTACTTC. This translates into CASSFLSGAHHEQYF. Using reference TRBV5-1 and TRBJ2-7 for the parts outside the CDR3, the full variable domain is KAGVTQTPRYLIKTRGQQVTLSCSPISGHRSVSWYQQTPGQGLQFLFEYFSETQRNKGNFPGRFSGRQFSNSRSEMNVSTLELGDSALYLCASSFLSGAHHEQYFGPGTRLTVT.

The V call is TRBV2, the J call TRBJ1-4, with 11 bases fitting TRBD1. This CDR3 contains 14 residues. CDR1 and CDR2 (germline): SNHLY, FYNNEI. V shed 8 bases and J 8 bases; nucleotides not matched to a gene: 7. The CDR3: CASGGTGGREKLFF. CDR3 coding DNA: TGTGCCAGCGGCGGGACAGGGGGTCGGGAAAAACTGTTTTTT.

This clone turned up a few times. V is TRBV11-2 and J is TRBJ2-5, with a tentative D call TRBD2 (5 bases). Per germline, CDR1 SGHAT and CDR2 FQNNGV. The CDR3 contains 13 residues. Trimming removed 1 base from V and 5 bases from J, with 8 bases in between. CDR3 residues: CASSLGGLETQYF. The CDR3 nucleotides read TGTGCCAGCAGCTTAGGAGGGTTGGAGACCCAGTACTTC.

This chain links TRBV9 with TRBJ2-3; 10 bases match TRBD2. Germline values: CDR1 SGDLS, CDR2 YYNGEE. With 2 bases clipped from V and 4 bases from J, the junction kept 7 bases outside the gene matches. The CDR3 contains 16 residues. Here the CDR3 DNA reads TGTGCCAGCAGCGTTACTAGCGGGGTGCGGGCAGATACGCAGTATTTT. Translating it yields CASSVTSGVRADTQYF.

The V gene is TRBV7-9, the J gene TRBJ1-2; 8 bases are shared with TRBD1. Germline V gene sequence: CDR1 SEHNR, CDR2 FQNEAQ (reference sequence). The CDR3 runs to 13 residues. The J segment lost 6 bases and the V segment lost 3 bases, leaving 3 bases of the junction unmatched. CDR3 sequence (DNA): TGTGCCAGCAGCTTTGACAGGGGAAATGGCTACACCTTC. This encodes CASSFDRGNGYTF.

The chain combines TRBV5-1 with TRBJ2-7, with TRBD1 identical over 7 bases. This CDR3 comprises 12 residues. V lost 5 bases, J lost 6 bases, and 5 bases stayed unmatched. Germline-derived CDR1 and CDR2 are SGHRS and YFSETQ. The CDR3 nucleotides read TGCGCCAGCAGTGAGGGGGCTCTCGAGCAGTACTTC. It is translated as CASSEGALEQYF.

This chain links TRBV23-1 with TRBJ1-2, with 7 bases lining up with TRBD1. TRBV23-1 belongs to the ORF category, with a function that is uncertain. The CDR3 runs to 16 residues. Trimming removed 3 bases from V and 4 bases from J; junction bases left unmatched: 11. As DNA, the CDR3 is TGCGCCAGCAGTCACTCAGGACAGGCGGGGATCTATGGCTACACCTTC. Translation gives CASSHSGQAGIYGYTF.

The J gene is TRBJ2-2, the V gene TRBV13, with D tentatively TRBD1 (6 bases). This CDR3 has 15 residues. The germline V gene has CDR1 PRHDT and CDR2 FYEKMQ (reference sequence). The V and J ends lost 3 bases and 2 bases respectively, with 10 bases between them. The CDR3 loop is CASSFWTENTGELFF. CDR3 nucleotides: TGTGCCAGCAGCTTTTGGACAGAAAACACCGGGGAGCTGTTTTTT. Looking up the rest from reference TRBV13 and TRBJ2-2 gives the full variable domain: AAGVIQSPRHLIKEKRETATLKCYPIPRHDTVYWYQQGPGQDPQFLISFYEKMQSDKGSIPDRFSAQQFSDYHSELNMSSLELGDSALYFCASSFWTENTGELFFGEGSRLTVL.

The chain links TRBV7-9 to TRBJ2-1; possible D gene TRBD1, 6 bases. Between the trimmed V and J ends, which lost 2 bases and 4 bases, there was a span of 9 bases. CDR1 is SEHNR and CDR2 is FQNEAQ in the germline V gene (reference sequence). The CDR3 runs 14 residues. The CDR3 protein is CASSLMTGYNEQFF. CDR3 sequence (DNA): TGTGCCAGCAGCTTAATGACAGGTTACAATGAGCAGTTCTTC. Full variable domain (missing parts from reference TRBV7-9 and TRBJ2-1): DTGVSQNPRHKITKRGQNVTFRCDPISEHNRLYWYRQTLGQGPEFLTYFQNEAQLEKSRLLSDRFSAERPKGSFSTLEIQRTEQGDSAMYLCASSLMTGYNEQFFGPGTRLTVL.

The rearrangement links TRBV4-1 to TRBJ2-2; perhaps TRBD1 as D (5 bases). CDR1 and CDR2 (germline): MGHRA, YSYEKL. V was cut by 3 bases and J by 4 bases, with 12 bases left in between. The CDR3 loop spans 15 amino acids. The CDR3 here is CASSQGRTSTGELFF. The CDR3 DNA follows: TGCGCCAGCAGCCAGGGGCGGACCTCCACCGGGGAGCTGTTTTTT.

The chain uses TRBV3-1 (or the pseudogene TRBV3-2) and TRBJ2-5; 8 bases are a match to TRBD2. The CDR3 is 16 amino acids. J lost 5 bases, V lost 2 bases, and 10 bases had no gene match. Germline V gene lookup returns CDR1 LGHDT and CDR2 YNNKEL (reference sequence). The CDR3 coding sequence is TGTGCCAGCAGCCAAACTAGCGGCCTCCCGGGGGAGACCCAGTACTTC. It specifies CASSQTSGLPGETQYF.

The J gene is TRBJ1-2, the V gene TRBV24-1, with TRBD1 matching over 7 bases. The CDR3 runs to 14 residues. Germline CDR1 KGHDR, CDR2 SFDVKD. The V and J ends lost 2 bases and 7 bases, in that order; junction bases with no gene match: 6. The CDR3 sequence: CATSDSGQRGGYTF. The CDR3 region has the DNA TGTGCCACCAGTGATTCGGGACAGCGAGGTGGCTACACCTTC.

The CDR3 nucleotides are TGTGCCAGCTCACCCCCTTTGGGGCGGGGGGGCAGAGATACGCAGTATTTT. It translates to CASSPPLGRGGRDTQYF. The rearrangement links TRBV18 to TRBJ2-3; 9 nucleotides align to TRBD2. V lost 3 bases, J lost 5 bases, and 12 bases stayed unmatched. CDR1 and CDR2 (germline): KGHSH, LQKENI. The CDR3 consists of 17 residues. Full variable domain (rest looked up from reference TRBV18 and TRBJ2-3): NAGVMQNPRHLVRRRGQEARLRCSPMKGHSHVYWYRQLPEEGLKFMVYLQKENIIDESGMPKERFSAEFPKEGPSILRIQQVVRGDSAAYFCASSPPLGRGGRDTQYFGPGTRLTVL.

The sample holds a few counts of this clone. J is TRBJ2-5 and V is TRBV18; 14 nucleotides agree with TRBD2. Trimming cost V 6 bases and J 5 bases; bases outside gene matches: 8. The CDR3 loop spans 16 amino acids. CDR1 is KGHSH and CDR2 is LQKENI in the germline V gene. The CDR3 sequence: CASSGGTSGGMETQYF. The CDR3 DNA sequence: TGTGCCAGCTCCGGCGGGACTAGCGGGGGTATGGAGACCCAGTACTTC.

The CDR3 sequence is CASSINYEQYF. The CDR3 region has the DNA TGTGCCAGCAGTATCAACTACGAGCAGTACTTC. The chain couples TRBV2 to TRBJ2-7; no clear D gene. Germline CDR1 SNHLY, CDR2 FYNNEI. The CDR3 totals 11 residues. The V end lost 5 bases, the J end lost 3 bases, and 5 bases lay between the germline ends.

The chain carries TRBV5-6 and TRBJ2-3; D is perhaps TRBD2 (6 bases). V was pared by 0 bases and J by 4 bases, with 9 bases between. The CDR3 runs to 14 residues. Per the germline V gene, CDR1 is SGHDT and CDR2 is YYEEEE. CDR3 sequence (DNA): TGTGCCAGCAGCTTGGGGGCGGGGTCAGATACGCAGTATTTT. Residues: CASSLGAGSDTQYF.

This chain links TRBV20-1 with TRBJ2-7, with D possibly being TRBD1 (6 bases). The ends were cut back, 8 bases at V and 3 bases at J, with 11 bases in the middle. The CDR3 consists of 11 residues. CDR1 is DFQATT and CDR2 is SNEGSKA in the germline V gene (reference sequence). In DNA form, the CDR3 reads TGCAGTACGGGACAAGGCTACGAGCAGTACTTC. This encodes CSTGQGYEQYF.

The chain employs TRBV5-1 and TRBJ2-7; 8 nucleotides agree with TRBD1. The CDR3 runs to 15 residues. The V gene end was trimmed by 4 bases and the J gene end by 0 bases; junction bases not matched to a gene: 6. Germline V gene sequence: CDR1 SGHRS, CDR2 YFSETQ. The CDR3 spells CASSPRQGHSYEQYF. The CDR3 region has the DNA TGCGCCAGCAGCCCTAGACAGGGGCACTCCTACGAGCAGTACTTC.

The chain links TRBV5-6 to TRBJ2-1, with 15 positions matching TRBD2. The CDR3 has 16 amino acids. After removal of 5 bases from V and 6 bases from J, the junction contained 6 bases not matched to a gene. The germline gives CDR1 SGHDT, CDR2 YYEEEE. CDR3 bases: TGTGCCAGCAGTCGGACTAGCGGGGGGGCTCTCAATGAGCAGTTCTTC. It yields the protein CASSRTSGGALNEQFF.

The genes are TRBV7-8 and TRBJ1-2; 7 bases agree with TRBD1. J gave up 2 bases and V 5 bases, and 5 bases lay outside the gene matches. CDR1 and CDR2 from the germline V gene are SGHVS and FQNEAQ. The CDR3 loop spans 14 amino acids. This CDR3 reads CASSVQQGNYGYTF. The DNA of the CDR3 is TGTGCCAGCAGCGTCCAACAGGGGAACTATGGCTACACCTTC.

For the CDR3, the DNA is TGCGCCAGCAGCTTGGGGGCAGTCACCTCATATGGCTACACCTTC. Protein sequence: CASSLGAVTSYGYTF. This rearrangement joins TRBV5-1 to TRBJ1-2; D unclear. V was trimmed by 0 bases and J by 5 bases, leaving 14 bases between them. Germline-derived CDR1 and CDR2 are SGHRS and YFSETQ. The CDR3 has 15 amino acids.

This CDR3 reads CASSFRGTSYNEQFF. The CDR3 DNA is TGTGCCAGCAGCTTCAGAGGAACCTCCTACAATGAGCAGTTCTTC. The chain links TRBV7-2 to TRBJ2-1; D remains ambiguous. Looked up from germline, CDR1 is SGHTA and CDR2 is FQGNSA. This CDR3 comprises 15 residues. The V end was cut by 3 bases, the J end by 0 bases, with 9 bases between. Drawing the rest from reference TRBV7-2 and TRBJ2-1, the complete variable domain is GAGVSQSPSNKVTEKGKDVELRCDPISGHTALYWYRQSLGQGLEFLIYFQGNSAPDKSGLPSDRFSAERTGGSVSTLTIQRTQQEDSAVYLCASSFRGTSYNEQFFGPGTRLTVL.

The chain recombines TRBV7-3 with TRBJ2-3; D not resolved. CDR3 length equals 13 residues. Deletions cut 5 bases from V and 4 bases from J, with 10 bases between. Germline CDR1 SGHTA, CDR2 FQGTGA. CDR3 in DNA: TGTGCCAGCAGCCTTAACCCAGCAGATACGCAGTATTTT. This encodes CASSLNPADTQYF.

The chain carries TRBV9 and TRBJ2-1, with D maybe TRBD1 (5 bases). CDR1 is SGDLS and CDR2 is YYNGEE in the germline V gene. This CDR3 has 16 amino acids. With 0 bases removed from V and 2 bases from J, the gap between germline ends came to 12 bases. Here the CDR3 reads CASSVAGRAAYNEQFF. The CDR3, as DNA: TGTGCCAGCAGCGTAGCTGGCAGGGCGGCCTACAATGAGCAGTTCTTC.

The rearrangement uses TRBV20-1 and TRBJ2-5; 7 bases agree with TRBD2. Per germline, CDR1 DFQATT and CDR2 SNEGSKA (reference sequence). The CDR3 contains 14 residues. J gave up 3 bases and V 3 bases, and 7 bases lay outside the gene matches. CDR3 nucleotide sequence: TGCAGTGCTAGTGGGGGGGTAGGAGAAGAGACCCAGTACTTC. It is translated as CSASGGVGEETQYF.

This chain joins TRBV5-4 and TRBJ2-7; a possible D gene is TRBD1 (7 bases). The CDR3 extends over 15 amino acids. Germline-derived CDR1 and CDR2 are SGHNT and YYREEE (reference sequence). The V and J ends lost 5 bases and 6 bases respectively, with 21 bases between them. The CDR3: CASSLPGQREAEQYF. DNA of the CDR3: TGTGCCAGCAGTTTACCGGGACAGAGGGAGGCCGAGCAGTACTTC.

The rearrangement joins TRBV2 to TRBJ1-2; 7 nucleotides line up with TRBD1. The germline gives CDR1 SNHLY, CDR2 FYNNEI. V lost 7 bases, J lost 8 bases, and 10 bases stayed unmatched. The CDR3 loop spans 13 amino acids. CDR3 sequence (DNA): TGTGCCAGCACCACTGACAGACAGGGAGGCTACACCTTC. Its protein product is CASTTDRQGGYTF. Variable domain in full (rest from reference TRBV2 and TRBJ1-2): EPEVTQTPSHQVTQMGQEVILRCVPISNHLYFYWYRQILGQKVEFLVSFYNNEISEKSEIFDDQFSVERPDGSNFTLKIRSTKLEDSAMYFCASTTDRQGGYTFGSGTRLTVV.

The chain is built from TRBV3-1 (or the pseudogene TRBV3-2) and TRBJ2-2, with D possibly matching TRBD1 (6 bases). This CDR3 contains 16 residues. Trimming removed 4 bases from V and 4 bases from J, with 16 bases in between. The V gene's germline CDR1 is LGHDT and CDR2 YNNKEL (reference sequence). CDR3 sequence reads: CASSRGLIRGTGELFF. CDR3 DNA: TGTGCCAGCAGCCGCGGTCTGATCAGGGGCACCGGGGAGCTGTTTTTT.

This clone was seen a handful of times. This chain links TRBV5-1 with TRBJ1-1; a weak D match, TRBD1 (5 bases). V was shortened by 1 base and J by 1 base, with 11 bases between the two germline ends. This CDR3 spans 15 amino acids. CDR1 and CDR2 (germline): SGHRS, YFSETQ. The CDR3 sequence: CASSLSLGENTEAFF. The CDR3 region has the DNA TGCGCCAGCAGCTTGTCTTTAGGGGAGAACACTGAAGCTTTCTTT.